This is a list of T cell receptor beta chains from one sample in a study of T cells in Graves' hyperthyroidism and ophthalmopathy. Using its own MiXCR run on the multiplex PCR reads, TCRdb lists one record per CDR3 protein. The sample has approximately 410,000 distinct CDR3 sequences; 14% to 15% are singletons. Material: blood. The receptors stem from a young man with Graves' ophthalmopathy. The CDR3 runs from the conserved cysteine through the conserved F or W. Fields, in order: CDR3 protein, clone size, V gene, J gene. Clone size is stated in some rows and not others, as once, few, many or a class when expanded.

CDR3 protein: CASSLRGNTGELFF
clone size: .
V gene: TRBV5-1
J gene: TRBJ2-2

CDR3 protein: CASSLSKAGAGTYEQYF
clone size: .
V gene: TRBV27
J gene: TRBJ2-7

CDR3 protein: CSVLQDLSYEQYF
clone size: many
V gene: TRBV29-1
J gene: TRBJ2-7

CDR3 protein: CAWSKSVDNEQFF
clone size: many
V gene: TRBV30
J gene: TRBJ2-1

CDR3 protein: CATSSSSGRTDEQYF
clone size: few
V gene: TRBV15
J gene: TRBJ2-7

CDR3 protein: CASSGSRKAADTQYF
clone size: few
V gene: TRBV10-2
J gene: TRBJ2-3

CDR3 protein: CASSLTLDRLNEKLFF
clone size: few
V gene: TRBV5-6
J gene: TRBJ1-4

CDR3 protein: CASSLVEGGGGNEQFF
clone size: few
V gene: TRBV7-8
J gene: TRBJ2-1

CDR3 protein: CSARGRERHTGELFF
clone size: many
V gene: TRBV20-1
J gene: TRBJ2-2

CDR3 protein: CSARGGNEQYF
clone size: .
V gene: TRBV20-1
J gene: TRBJ2-7

CDR3 protein: CASRSGVWIMNTEAFF
clone size: many
V gene: TRBV5-1
J gene: TRBJ1-1

CDR3 protein: CASKGQLVAKNIQYF
clone size: .
V gene: TRBV6-1
J gene: TRBJ2-4

CDR3 protein: CSARDGGTEAFF
clone size: few
V gene: TRBV20-1
J gene: TRBJ1-1

CDR3 protein: CASSLGLGQGNQPQHF
clone size: many
V gene: TRBV12-3/TRBV12-4
J gene: TRBJ1-5

CDR3 protein: CASSFSLNTIYF
clone size: many
V gene: TRBV12-3/TRBV12-4
J gene: TRBJ1-3

CDR3 protein: CASSSTGDQGNQPQHF
clone size: many
V gene: TRBV12-3/TRBV12-4
J gene: TRBJ1-5

CDR3 protein: CASSAGGQSAPLHF
clone size: few
V gene: TRBV27
J gene: TRBJ1-6

CDR3 protein: CASSLTSRVNYGYTF
clone size: many
V gene: TRBV13
J gene: TRBJ1-2

CDR3 protein: CASSKGSGGNQPQHF
clone size: many
V gene: TRBV19
J gene: TRBJ1-5

CDR3 protein: CASSLTVQAGETQYF
clone size: .
V gene: TRBV11-2
J gene: TRBJ2-5

CDR3 protein: CASSLATGSSRETQYF
clone size: few
V gene: TRBV5-1
J gene: TRBJ2-5

CDR3 protein: CASSLLGLAEETQYF
clone size: .
V gene: TRBV5-1
J gene: TRBJ2-5

CDR3 protein: CASVKLGRKEGEQFF
clone size: many
V gene: TRBV11-2
J gene: TRBJ2-1

CDR3 protein: CASSLQHGYEQYF
clone size: .
V gene: TRBV7-6
J gene: TRBJ2-7

CDR3 protein: CASSVEGSYGEQYF
clone size: many
V gene: TRBV9
J gene: TRBJ2-7

CDR3 protein: CASSSNPRLTEAFF
clone size: many
V gene: TRBV12-3/TRBV12-4
J gene: TRBJ1-1

CDR3 protein: CASSQGSGELFF
clone size: many
V gene: TRBV3-1
J gene: TRBJ2-2

CDR3 protein: CASRIPTGTAGANVLTF
clone size: .
V gene: TRBV19
J gene: TRBJ2-6

CDR3 protein: CASSQPDGPYNEQFF
clone size: few
V gene: TRBV4-1
J gene: TRBJ2-1

CDR3 protein: CASSPDRGAGYGYTF
clone size: many
V gene: TRBV5-1
J gene: TRBJ1-2

CDR3 protein: CASSERGEQFF
clone size: few
V gene: TRBV25-1
J gene: TRBJ2-1

CDR3 protein: CASSYLPGQSYEQYF
clone size: many
V gene: TRBV6-6
J gene: TRBJ2-7

CDR3 protein: CASSYRGLRYEKLFF
clone size: many
V gene: TRBV12-3/TRBV12-4
J gene: TRBJ1-4